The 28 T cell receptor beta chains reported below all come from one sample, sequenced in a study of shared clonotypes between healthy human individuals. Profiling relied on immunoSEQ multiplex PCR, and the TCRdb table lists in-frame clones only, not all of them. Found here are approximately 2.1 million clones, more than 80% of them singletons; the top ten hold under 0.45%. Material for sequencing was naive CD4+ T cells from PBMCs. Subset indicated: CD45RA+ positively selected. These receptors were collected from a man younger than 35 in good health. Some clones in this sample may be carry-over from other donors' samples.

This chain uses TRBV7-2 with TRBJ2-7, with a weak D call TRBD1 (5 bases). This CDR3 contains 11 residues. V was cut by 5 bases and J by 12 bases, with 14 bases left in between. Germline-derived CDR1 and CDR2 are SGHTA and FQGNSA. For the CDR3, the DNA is TGTGCCAGCAGCGGATACAGGAATCTGTACTTC. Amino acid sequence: CASSGYRNLYF.

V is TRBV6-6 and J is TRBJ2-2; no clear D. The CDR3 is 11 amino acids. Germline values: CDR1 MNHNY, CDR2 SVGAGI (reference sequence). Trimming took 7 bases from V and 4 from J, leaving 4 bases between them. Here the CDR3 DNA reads TGTGCCAGCATGAGCACCGGGGAGCTGTTTTTT. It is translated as CASMSTGELFF.

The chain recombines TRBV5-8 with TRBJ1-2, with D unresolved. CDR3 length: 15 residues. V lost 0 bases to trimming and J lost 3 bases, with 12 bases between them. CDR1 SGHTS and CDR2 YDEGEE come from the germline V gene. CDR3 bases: TGTGCCAGCAGCTTGGGAGGCAGGCCCTACTATGGCTACACCTTC. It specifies CASSLGGRPYYGYTF.

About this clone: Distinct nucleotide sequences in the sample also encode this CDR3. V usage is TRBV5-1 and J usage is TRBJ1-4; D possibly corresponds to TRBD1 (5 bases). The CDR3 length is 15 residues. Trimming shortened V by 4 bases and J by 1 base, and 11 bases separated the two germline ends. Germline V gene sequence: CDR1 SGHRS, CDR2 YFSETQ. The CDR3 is CASSLGGGTNEKLFF. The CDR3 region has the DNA TGCGCCAGCAGCCTGGGGGGTGGAACTAATGAAAAACTGTTTTTT. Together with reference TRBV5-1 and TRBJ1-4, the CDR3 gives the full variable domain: KAGVTQTPRYLIKTRGQQVTLSCSPISGHRSVSWYQQTPGQGLQFLFEYFSETQRNKGNFPGRFSGRQFSNSRSEMNVSTLELGDSALYLCASSLGGGTNEKLFFGSGTQLSVL.

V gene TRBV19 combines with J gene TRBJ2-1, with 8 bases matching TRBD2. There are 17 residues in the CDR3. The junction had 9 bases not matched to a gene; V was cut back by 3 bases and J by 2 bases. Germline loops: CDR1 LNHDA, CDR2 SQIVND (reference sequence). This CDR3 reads CASSIDSGTPTYNEQFF. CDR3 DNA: TGTGCCAGTAGTATTGATAGCGGGACACCAACCTACAATGAGCAGTTCTTC.

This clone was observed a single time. For the CDR3, the DNA is TGCGCCAGCAGCTTGATTGCCCAAGGCGGCTACACCTTC. This gives the protein CASSLIAQGGYTF. The chain has TRBV5-1 and TRBJ1-2; D is uncertain. The CDR3 has 13 amino acids. V was clipped by 1 base and J by 8 bases, with 12 bases between them. Germline-derived CDR1 and CDR2 are SGHRS and YFSETQ. Combining the CDR3 with reference TRBV5-1 and TRBJ1-2 gives the whole variable domain KAGVTQTPRYLIKTRGQQVTLSCSPISGHRSVSWYQQTPGQGLQFLFEYFSETQRNKGNFPGRFSGRQFSNSRSEMNVSTLELGDSALYLCASSLIAQGGYTFGSGTRLTVV.

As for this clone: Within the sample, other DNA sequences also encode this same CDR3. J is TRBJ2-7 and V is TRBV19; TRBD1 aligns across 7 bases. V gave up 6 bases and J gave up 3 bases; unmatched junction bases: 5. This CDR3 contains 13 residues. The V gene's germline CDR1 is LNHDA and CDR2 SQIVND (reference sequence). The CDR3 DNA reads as TGTGCCAGTAGAGGTACAGGGGACTACGAGCAGTACTTC. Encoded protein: CASRGTGDYEQYF.

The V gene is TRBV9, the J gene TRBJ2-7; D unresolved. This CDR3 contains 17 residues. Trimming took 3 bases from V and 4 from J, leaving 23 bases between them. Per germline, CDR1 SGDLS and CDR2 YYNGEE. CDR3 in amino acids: CASSENPTVAWGYEQYF. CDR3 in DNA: TGTGCCAGCAGCGAAAATCCCACAGTGGCCTGGGGTTACGAGCAGTACTTC.

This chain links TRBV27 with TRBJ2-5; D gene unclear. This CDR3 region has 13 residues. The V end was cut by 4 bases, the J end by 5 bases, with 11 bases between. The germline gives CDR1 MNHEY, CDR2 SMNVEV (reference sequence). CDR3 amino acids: CASSSIFLETQYF. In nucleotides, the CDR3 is TGTGCCAGCAGTTCTATTTTCTTGGAGACCCAGTACTTC.

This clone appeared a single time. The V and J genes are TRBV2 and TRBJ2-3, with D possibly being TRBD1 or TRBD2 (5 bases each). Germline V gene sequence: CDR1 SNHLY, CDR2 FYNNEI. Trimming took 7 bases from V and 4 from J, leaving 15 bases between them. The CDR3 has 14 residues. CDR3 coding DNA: TGTGCCAGCAACCGCATCGTGGGGGCAGATACGCAGTATTTT. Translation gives CASNRIVGADTQYF.

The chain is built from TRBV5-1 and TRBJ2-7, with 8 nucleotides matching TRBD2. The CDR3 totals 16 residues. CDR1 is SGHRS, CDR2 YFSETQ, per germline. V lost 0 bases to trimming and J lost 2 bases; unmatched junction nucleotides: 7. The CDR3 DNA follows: TGCGCCAGCAGCTTGGTGGCGGGAGGAGCCCCCTACGAGCAGTACTTC. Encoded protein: CASSLVAGGAPYEQYF.

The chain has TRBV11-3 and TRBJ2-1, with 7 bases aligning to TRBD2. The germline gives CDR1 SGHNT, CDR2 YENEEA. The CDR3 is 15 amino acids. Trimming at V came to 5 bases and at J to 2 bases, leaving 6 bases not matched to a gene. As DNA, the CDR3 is TGTGCCAGCAGCCGGAGGGAGGGTACCTACAATGAGCAGTTCTTC. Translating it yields CASSRREGTYNEQFF.

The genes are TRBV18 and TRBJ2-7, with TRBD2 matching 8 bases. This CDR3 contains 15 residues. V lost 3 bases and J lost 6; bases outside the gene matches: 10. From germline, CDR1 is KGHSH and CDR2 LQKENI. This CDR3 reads CASSPLARLAGEQYF. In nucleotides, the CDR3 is TGTGCCAGCTCACCTCTCGCACGTCTAGCGGGCGAGCAGTACTTC. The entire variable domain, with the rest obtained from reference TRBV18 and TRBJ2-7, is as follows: NAGVMQNPRHLVRRRGQEARLRCSPMKGHSHVYWYRQLPEEGLKFMVYLQKENIIDESGMPKERFSAEFPKEGPSILRIQQVVRGDSAAYFCASSPLARLAGEQYFGPGTRLTVT.

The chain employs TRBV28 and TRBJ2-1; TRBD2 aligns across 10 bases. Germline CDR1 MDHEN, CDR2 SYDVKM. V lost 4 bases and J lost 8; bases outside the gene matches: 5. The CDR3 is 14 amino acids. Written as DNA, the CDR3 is TGTGCCAGCAGTTCGCCTAGCGGGAGAGATGAGCAGTTCTTC. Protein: CASSSPSGRDEQFF.

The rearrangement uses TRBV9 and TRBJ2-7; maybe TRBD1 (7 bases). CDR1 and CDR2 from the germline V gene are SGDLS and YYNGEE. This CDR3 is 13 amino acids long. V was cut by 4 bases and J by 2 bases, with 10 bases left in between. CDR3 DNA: TGTGCCAGCAGCCGCGGGACAGCCTACGAGCAGTACTTC. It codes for CASSRGTAYEQYF.

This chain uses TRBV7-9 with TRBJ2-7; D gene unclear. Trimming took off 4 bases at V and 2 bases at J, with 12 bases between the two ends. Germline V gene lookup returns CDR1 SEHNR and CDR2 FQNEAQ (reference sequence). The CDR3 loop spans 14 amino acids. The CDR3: CASSSQIGPYEQYF. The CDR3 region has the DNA TGTGCCAGCAGCTCCCAGATAGGGCCCTACGAGCAGTACTTC. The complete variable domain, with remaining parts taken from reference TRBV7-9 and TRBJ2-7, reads DTGVSQNPRHKITKRGQNVTFRCDPISEHNRLYWYRQTLGQGPEFLTYFQNEAQLEKSRLLSDRFSAERPKGSFSTLEIQRTEQGDSAMYLCASSSQIGPYEQYFGPGTRLTVT.

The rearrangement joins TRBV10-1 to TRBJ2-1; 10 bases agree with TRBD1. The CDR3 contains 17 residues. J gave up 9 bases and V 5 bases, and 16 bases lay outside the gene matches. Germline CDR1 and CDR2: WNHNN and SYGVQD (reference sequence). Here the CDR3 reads CASSPYPGQGIKSEQFF. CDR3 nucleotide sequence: TGCGCCAGCAGTCCCTATCCGGGACAGGGGATCAAGAGTGAGCAGTTCTTC.

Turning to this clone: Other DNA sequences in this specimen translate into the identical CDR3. The CDR3 loop reads CASSVDGGTYNEQFF. CDR3 in DNA: TGTGCCAGCAGCGTAGACGGAGGCACCTACAATGAGCAGTTCTTC. This rearrangement joins TRBV9 to TRBJ2-1, with D perhaps TRBD2 (5 bases). This CDR3 comprises 15 residues. CDR1 is SGDLS, CDR2 YYNGEE, per germline. The V and J ends lost 0 bases and 2 bases respectively, with 9 bases between them.

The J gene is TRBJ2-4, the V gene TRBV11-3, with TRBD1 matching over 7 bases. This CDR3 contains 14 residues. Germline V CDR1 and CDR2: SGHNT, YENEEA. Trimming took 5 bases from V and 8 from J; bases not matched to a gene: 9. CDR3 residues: CASSPGGSAYIQYF. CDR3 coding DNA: TGTGCCAGCAGCCCAGGGGGTAGCGCATACATTCAGTACTTC.

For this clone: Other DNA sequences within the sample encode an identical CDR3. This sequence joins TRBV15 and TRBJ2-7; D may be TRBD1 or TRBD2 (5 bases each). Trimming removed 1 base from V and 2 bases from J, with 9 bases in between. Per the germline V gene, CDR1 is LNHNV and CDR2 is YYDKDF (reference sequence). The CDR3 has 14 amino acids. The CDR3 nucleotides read TGTGCCACCAGCAGAGGGGGGAGCACCTACGAGCAGTACTTC. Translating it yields CATSRGGSTYEQYF.

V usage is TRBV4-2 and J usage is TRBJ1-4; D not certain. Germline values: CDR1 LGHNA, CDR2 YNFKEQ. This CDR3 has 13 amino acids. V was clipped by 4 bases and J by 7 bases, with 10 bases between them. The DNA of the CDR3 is TGTGCCAGCAGCCGCCTGGAGAGTGAAAAACTGTTTTTT. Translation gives CASSRLESEKLFF.

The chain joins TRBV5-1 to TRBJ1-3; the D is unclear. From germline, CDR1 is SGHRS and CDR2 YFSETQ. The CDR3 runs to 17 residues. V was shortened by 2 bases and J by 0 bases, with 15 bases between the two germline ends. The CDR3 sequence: CASSFGRSTSSGNTIYF. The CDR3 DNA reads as TGCGCCAGCAGCTTCGGACGCAGCACCAGCTCTGGAAACACCATATATTTT.

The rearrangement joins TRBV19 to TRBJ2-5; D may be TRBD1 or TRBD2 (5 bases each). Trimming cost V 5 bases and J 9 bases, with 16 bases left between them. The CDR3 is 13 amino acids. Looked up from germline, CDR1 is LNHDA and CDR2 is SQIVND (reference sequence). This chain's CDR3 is CASSSTAREPQYF. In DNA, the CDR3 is TGTGCCAGTAGTTCCACCGCCAGGGAGCCCCAGTACTTC.

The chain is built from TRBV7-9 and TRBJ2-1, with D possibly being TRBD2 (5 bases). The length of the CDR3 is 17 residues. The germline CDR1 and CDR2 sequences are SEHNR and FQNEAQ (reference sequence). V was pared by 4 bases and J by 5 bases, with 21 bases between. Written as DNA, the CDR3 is TGTGCCAGCAGCTCTCGGGTGAGGACTCCTATCAACAATGAGCAGTTCTTC. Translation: CASSSRVRTPINNEQFF. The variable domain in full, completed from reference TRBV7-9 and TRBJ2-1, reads DTGVSQNPRHKITKRGQNVTFRCDPISEHNRLYWYRQTLGQGPEFLTYFQNEAQLEKSRLLSDRFSAERPKGSFSTLEIQRTEQGDSAMYLCASSSRVRTPINNEQFFGPGTRLTVL.

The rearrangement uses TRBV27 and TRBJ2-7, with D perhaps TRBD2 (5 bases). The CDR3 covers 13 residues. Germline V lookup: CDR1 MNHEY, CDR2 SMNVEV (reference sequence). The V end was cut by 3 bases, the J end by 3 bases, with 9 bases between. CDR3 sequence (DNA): TGTGCCAGCAGTTTCGCGGGCAACTACGAGCAGTACTTC. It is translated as CASSFAGNYEQYF.

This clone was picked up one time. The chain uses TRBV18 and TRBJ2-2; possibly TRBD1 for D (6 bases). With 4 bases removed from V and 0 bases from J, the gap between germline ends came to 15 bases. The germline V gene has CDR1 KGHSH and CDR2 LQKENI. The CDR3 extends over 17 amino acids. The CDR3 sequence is CASSQRQAYSNTGELFF. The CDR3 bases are TGTGCCAGCTCACAGCGACAGGCCTATTCGAACACCGGGGAGCTGTTTTTT.

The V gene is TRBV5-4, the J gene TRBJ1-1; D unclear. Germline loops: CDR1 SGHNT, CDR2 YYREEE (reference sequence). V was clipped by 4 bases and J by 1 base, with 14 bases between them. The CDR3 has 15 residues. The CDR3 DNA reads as TGTGCCAGCAGCCAGAAAAAGGGTCCGAACACTGAAGCTTTCTTT. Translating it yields CASSQKKGPNTEAFF.

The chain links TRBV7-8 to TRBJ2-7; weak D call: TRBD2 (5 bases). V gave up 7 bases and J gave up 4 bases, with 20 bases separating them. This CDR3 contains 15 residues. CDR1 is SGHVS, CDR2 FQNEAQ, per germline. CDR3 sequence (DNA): TGTGCCAGCACTGGATCTTTTACTAGTGGGTACGAGCAGTACTTC. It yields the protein CASTGSFTSGYEQYF.